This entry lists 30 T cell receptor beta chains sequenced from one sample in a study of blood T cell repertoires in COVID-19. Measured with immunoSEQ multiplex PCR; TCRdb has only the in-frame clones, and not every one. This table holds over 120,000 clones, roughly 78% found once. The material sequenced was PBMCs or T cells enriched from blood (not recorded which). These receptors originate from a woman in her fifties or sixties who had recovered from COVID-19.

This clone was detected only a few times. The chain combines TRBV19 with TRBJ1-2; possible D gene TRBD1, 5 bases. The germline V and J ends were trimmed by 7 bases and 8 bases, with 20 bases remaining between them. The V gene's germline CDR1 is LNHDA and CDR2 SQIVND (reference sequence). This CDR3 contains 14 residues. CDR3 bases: TGTGCCAGTAAGAAGGACATCACTTTGGTCGGCTACACCTTC. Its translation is CASKKDITLVGYTF.

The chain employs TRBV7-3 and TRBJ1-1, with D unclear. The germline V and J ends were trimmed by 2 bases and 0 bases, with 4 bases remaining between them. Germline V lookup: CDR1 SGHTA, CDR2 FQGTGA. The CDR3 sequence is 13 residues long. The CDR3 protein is CASSLSLNTEAFF. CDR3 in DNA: TGTGCCAGCAGCTTATCATTGAACACTGAAGCTTTCTTT.

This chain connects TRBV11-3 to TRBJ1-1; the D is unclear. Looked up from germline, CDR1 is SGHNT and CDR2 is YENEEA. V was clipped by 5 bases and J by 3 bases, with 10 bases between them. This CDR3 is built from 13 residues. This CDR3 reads CASSPESYTEAFF. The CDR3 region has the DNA TGTGCCAGCAGCCCCGAGAGTTACACTGAAGCTTTCTTT.

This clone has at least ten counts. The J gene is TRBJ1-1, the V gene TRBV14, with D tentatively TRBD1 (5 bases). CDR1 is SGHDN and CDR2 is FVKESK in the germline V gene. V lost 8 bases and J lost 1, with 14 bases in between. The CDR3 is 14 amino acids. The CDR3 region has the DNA TGTGCCAGCGATACTGGGGCGCGGAACACTGAAGCTTTCTTT. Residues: CASDTGARNTEAFF. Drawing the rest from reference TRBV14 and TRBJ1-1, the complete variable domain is EAGVTQFPSHSVIEKGQTVTLRCDPISGHDNLYWYRRVMGKEIKFLLHFVKESKQDESGMPNNRFLAERTGGTYSTLKVQPAELEDSGVYFCASDTGARNTEAFFGQGTRLTVV.

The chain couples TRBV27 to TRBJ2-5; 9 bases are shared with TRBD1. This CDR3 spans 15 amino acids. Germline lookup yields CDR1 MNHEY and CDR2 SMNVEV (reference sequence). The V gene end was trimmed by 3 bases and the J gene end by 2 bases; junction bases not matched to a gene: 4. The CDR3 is CASSFLDRGQETQYF. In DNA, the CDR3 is TGTGCCAGCAGTTTCCTAGACAGGGGGCAAGAGACCCAGTACTTC.

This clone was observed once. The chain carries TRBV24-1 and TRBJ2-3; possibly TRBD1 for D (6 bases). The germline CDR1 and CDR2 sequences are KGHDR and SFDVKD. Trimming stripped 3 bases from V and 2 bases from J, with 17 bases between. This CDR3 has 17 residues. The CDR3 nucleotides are TGTGCCACCAGTGATCCCTGGGGTCAGGGGACCACAGATACGCAGTATTTT. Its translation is CATSDPWGQGTTDTQYF.

The CDR3 protein is CASSERFNQPQHF. The CDR3 region has the DNA TGTGCCAGCTCAGAGCGGTTCAATCAGCCCCAGCATTTT. The V call is TRBV18, the J call TRBJ1-5; D unclear. This CDR3 has 13 amino acids. The germline gives CDR1 KGHSH, CDR2 LQKENI. Trimming pared 5 bases from V and 3 bases from J, leaving 8 bases between.

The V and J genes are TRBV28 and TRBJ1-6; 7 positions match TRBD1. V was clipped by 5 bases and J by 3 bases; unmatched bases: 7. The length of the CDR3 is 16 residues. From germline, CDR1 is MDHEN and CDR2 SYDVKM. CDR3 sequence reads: CASSGQALLYNSPLHF. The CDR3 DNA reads TGTGCCAGCAGTGGACAGGCCCTCCTCTATAATTCACCCCTCCACTTT.

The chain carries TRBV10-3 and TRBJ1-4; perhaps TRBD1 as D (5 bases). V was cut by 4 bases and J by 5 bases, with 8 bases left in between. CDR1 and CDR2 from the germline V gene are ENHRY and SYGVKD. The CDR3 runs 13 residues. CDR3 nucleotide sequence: TGTGCCATCAGTGTGACAGAAAATGAAAAACTGTTTTTT. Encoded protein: CAISVTENEKLFF.

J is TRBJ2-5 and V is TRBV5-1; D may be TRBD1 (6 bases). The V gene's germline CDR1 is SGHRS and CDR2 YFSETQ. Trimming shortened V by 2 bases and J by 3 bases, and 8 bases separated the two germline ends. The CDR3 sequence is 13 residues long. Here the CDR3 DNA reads TGCGCCAGCAGCTTACAGGGTAAAGAGACCCAGTACTTC. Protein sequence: CASSLQGKETQYF.

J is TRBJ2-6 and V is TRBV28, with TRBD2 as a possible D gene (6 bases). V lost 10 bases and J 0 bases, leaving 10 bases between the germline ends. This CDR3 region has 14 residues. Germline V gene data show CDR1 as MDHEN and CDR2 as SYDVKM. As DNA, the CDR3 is TGTGCCACCCTCGGGGGCTCTGGGGCCAACGTCCTGACTTTC. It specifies CATLGGSGANVLTF.

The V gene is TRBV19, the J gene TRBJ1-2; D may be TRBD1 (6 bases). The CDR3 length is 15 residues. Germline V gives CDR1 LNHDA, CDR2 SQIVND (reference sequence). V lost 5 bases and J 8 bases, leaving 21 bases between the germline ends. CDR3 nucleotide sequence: TGTGCCAGTAGTTCCGTCAGGGGCCGCCGGGACGGCTACACCTTC. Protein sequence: CASSSVRGRRDGYTF.

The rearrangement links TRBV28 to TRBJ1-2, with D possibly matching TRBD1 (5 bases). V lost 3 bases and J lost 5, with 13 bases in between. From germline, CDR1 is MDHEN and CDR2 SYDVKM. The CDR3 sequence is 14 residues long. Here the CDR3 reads CASSFLGGSYGYTF. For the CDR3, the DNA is TGTGCCAGCAGTTTTCTCGGGGGTAGTTATGGCTACACCTTC.

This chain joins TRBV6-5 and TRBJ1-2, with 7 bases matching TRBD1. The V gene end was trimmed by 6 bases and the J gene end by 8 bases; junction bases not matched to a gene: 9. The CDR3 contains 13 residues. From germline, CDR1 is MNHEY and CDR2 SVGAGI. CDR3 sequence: CASSRQGLVGYTF. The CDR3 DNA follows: TGTGCCAGCAGCAGACAGGGATTGGTCGGCTACACCTTC.

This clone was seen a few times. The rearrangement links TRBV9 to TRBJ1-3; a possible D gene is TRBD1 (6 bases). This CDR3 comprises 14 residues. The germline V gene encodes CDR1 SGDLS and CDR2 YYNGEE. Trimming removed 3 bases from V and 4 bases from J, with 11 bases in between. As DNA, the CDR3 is TGTGCCAGCAGCGGGACAGCTGGAGGAAACACCATATATTTT. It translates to CASSGTAGGNTIYF.

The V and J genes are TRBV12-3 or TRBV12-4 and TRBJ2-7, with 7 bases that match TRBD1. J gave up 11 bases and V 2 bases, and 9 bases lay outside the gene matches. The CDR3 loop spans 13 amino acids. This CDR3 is CASSLTRDSQEYV. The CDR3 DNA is TGTGCCAGCAGTTTAACTCGGGACAGCCAAGAGTACGTC.

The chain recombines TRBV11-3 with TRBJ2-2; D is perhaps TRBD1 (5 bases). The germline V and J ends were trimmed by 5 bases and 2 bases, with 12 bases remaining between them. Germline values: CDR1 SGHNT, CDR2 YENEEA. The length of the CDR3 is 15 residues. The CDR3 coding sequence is TGTGCCAGCAGCCCCCAGGGTATCAACACCGGGGAGCTGTTTTTT. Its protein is CASSPQGINTGELFF.

CDR3 in DNA: TGCGCCAGCAGCTTGACGCTAGCGGGTCGCGAGACCCAGTACTTC. This codes for CASSLTLAGRETQYF. The chain uses TRBV5-1 and TRBJ2-5; 8 bases are a match to TRBD2. The germline CDR1 and CDR2 sequences are SGHRS and YFSETQ. The V and J ends lost 1 base and 5 bases, in that order; junction bases with no gene match: 7. CDR3 length: 15 amino acids. The variable domain in full, with the rest retrieved from reference TRBV5-1 and TRBJ2-5, is KAGVTQTPRYLIKTRGQQVTLSCSPISGHRSVSWYQQTPGQGLQFLFEYFSETQRNKGNFPGRFSGRQFSNSRSEMNVSTLELGDSALYLCASSLTLAGRETQYFGPGTRLLVL.

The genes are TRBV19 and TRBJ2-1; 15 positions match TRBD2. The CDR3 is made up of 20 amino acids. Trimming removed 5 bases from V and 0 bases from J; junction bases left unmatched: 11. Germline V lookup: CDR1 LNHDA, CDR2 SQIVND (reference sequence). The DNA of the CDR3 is TGTGCCAGTAGTCTCCACGGACTAGCGGGGGGGCTACCCTCCTACAATGAGCAGTTCTTC. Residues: CASSLHGLAGGLPSYNEQFF.

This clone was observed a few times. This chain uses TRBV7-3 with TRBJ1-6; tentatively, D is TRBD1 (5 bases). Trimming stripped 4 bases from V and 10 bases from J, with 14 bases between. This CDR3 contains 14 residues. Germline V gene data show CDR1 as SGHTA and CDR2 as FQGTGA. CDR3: CASSSGPGGSPLHF. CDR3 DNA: TGTGCCAGCAGCTCGGGACCCGGGGGGTCACCCCTCCACTTT.

The CDR3 loop is CASSRIGGINEKLFF. The CDR3 bases are TGTGCCAGCAGTCGCATCGGGGGTATTAATGAAAAACTGTTTTTT. The chain recombines TRBV28 with TRBJ1-4; D is perhaps TRBD1 (5 bases). The CDR3 covers 15 residues. CDR1 and CDR2 from the germline V gene are MDHEN and SYDVKM. Between the trimmed V and J ends, which lost 5 bases and 4 bases, there was a span of 14 bases.

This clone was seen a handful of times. The CDR3 reads CASSGLAGADTQYF. The CDR3 bases are TGTGCCAGCAGCGGACTAGCGGGGGCAGATACGCAGTATTTT. The V call is TRBV11-2, the J call TRBJ2-3; 13 bases match TRBD2. Trimming at V came to 5 bases and at J to 4 bases, leaving 0 bases not matched to a gene. Germline CDR1 SGHAT, CDR2 FQNNGV. This CDR3 has 14 residues.

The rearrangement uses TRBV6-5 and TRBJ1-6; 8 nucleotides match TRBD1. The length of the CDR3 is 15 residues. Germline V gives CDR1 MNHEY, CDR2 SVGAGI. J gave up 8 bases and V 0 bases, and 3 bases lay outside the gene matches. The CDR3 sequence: CASSYSQTGDSPLHF. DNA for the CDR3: TGTGCCAGCAGTTACTCCCAGACAGGGGATTCACCCCTCCACTTT.

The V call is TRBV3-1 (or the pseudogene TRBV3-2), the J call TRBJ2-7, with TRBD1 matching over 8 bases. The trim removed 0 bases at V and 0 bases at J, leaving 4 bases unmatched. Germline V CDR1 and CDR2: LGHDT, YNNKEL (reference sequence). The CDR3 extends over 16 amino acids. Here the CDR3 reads CASSQDPGTGSYEQYF. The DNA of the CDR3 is TGTGCCAGCAGCCAAGATCCGGGGACAGGCTCCTACGAGCAGTACTTC.

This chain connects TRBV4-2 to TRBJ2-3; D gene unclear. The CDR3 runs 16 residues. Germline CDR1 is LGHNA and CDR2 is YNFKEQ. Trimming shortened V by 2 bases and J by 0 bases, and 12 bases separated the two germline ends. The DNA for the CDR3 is TGTGCCAGCAGCCAACCTTGGGCTGAAAGCACAGATACGCAGTATTTT. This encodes CASSQPWAESTDTQYF.

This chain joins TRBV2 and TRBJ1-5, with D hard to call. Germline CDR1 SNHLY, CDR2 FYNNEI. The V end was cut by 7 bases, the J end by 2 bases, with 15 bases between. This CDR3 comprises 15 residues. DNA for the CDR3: TGTGCCAGCACTGAGGCAGTCTTTGGCAATCAGCCCCAGCATTTT. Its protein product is CASTEAVFGNQPQHF.

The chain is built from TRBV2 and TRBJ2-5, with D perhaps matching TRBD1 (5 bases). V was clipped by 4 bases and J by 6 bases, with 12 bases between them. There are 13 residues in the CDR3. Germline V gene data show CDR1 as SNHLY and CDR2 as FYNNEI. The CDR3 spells CASSADSQQTQYF. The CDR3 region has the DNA TGTGCCAGCAGTGCTGACAGTCAACAGACCCAGTACTTC. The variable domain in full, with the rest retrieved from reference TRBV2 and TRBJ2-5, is EPEVTQTPSHQVTQMGQEVILRCVPISNHLYFYWYRQILGQKVEFLVSFYNNEISEKSEIFDDQFSVERPDGSNFTLKIRSTKLEDSAMYFCASSADSQQTQYFGPGTRLLVL.

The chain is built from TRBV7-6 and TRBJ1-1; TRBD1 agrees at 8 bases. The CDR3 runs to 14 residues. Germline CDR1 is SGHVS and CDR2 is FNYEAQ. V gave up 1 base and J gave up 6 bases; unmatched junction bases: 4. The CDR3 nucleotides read TGTGCCAGCAGCTTAGGGACAGGGATTTCTGAAGCTTTCTTT. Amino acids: CASSLGTGISEAFF.

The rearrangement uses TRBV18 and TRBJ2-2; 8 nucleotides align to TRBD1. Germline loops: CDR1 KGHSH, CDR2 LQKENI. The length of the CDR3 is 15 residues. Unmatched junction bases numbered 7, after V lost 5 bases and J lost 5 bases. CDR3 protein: CASSEDRVLTGELFF. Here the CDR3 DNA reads TGTGCCAGCTCAGAGGACAGGGTGTTAACCGGGGAGCTGTTTTTT.

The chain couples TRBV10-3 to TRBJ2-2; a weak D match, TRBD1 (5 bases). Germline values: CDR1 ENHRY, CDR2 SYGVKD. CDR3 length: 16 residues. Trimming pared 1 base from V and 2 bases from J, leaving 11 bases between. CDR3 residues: CAISEWAGLNTGELFF. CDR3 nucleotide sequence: TGTGCCATCAGTGAGTGGGCAGGGTTAAACACCGGGGAGCTGTTTTTT.